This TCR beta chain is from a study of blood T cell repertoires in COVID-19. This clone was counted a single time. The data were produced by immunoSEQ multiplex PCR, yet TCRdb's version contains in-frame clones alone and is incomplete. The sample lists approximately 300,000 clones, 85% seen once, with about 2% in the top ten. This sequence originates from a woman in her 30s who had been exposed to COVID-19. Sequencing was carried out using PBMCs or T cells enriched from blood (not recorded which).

The CDR3 nucleotides are TGTGCCAGCAGCTCGGTCCCGGGACAGGGGCCGTGGAATGAGCAGTTCTTC. Amino acid sequence: CASSSVPGQGPWNEQFF. V usage is TRBV7-3 and J usage is TRBJ2-1; 10 bases align to TRBD1. The CDR3 loop spans 17 amino acids. V trimming: 4 bases; J trimming: 7 bases; junction bases outside the gene matches: 13. Germline V gene data show CDR1 as SGHTA and CDR2 as FQGTGA.